The 3 T cell receptor beta chains in this list originate from one sample, sequenced in a study of cytomegalovirus exposure and HLA in healthy donors. Primers: 60 Vbeta forward and 13 Jbeta reverse. Sequenced by immunoSEQ multiplex PCR; TCRdb stores in-frame clones only, minus some. This sample has 180,000 or so clones, with approximately 86% found just once. Sequencing used PBMCs. These receptor sequences come from a male donor in good health and CMV-seronegative.

The J gene is TRBJ1-1, the V gene TRBV6-5; 9 bases are a match to TRBD1. CDR1 is MNHEY and CDR2 is SVGAGI in the germline V gene. The V segment lost 7 bases and the J segment 4 bases; nucleotides outside the gene matches: 7. The CDR3 runs to 14 residues. The CDR3 DNA follows: TGTGCCAGCACCAGGGACAGGGTTGTCACTGAAGCTTTCTTT. It codes for CASTRDRVVTEAFF.

This sequence joins TRBV5-5 and TRBJ1-1; 7 nucleotides align to TRBD1. CDR1 SGHKS and CDR2 YYEKEE come from the germline V gene (reference sequence). The CDR3 runs 14 residues. J lost 2 bases, V lost 4 bases, and 5 bases had no gene match. CDR3 protein: CASSRRDSNTEAFF. The CDR3 DNA reads as TGTGCCAGCAGCCGACGGGACAGTAACACTGAAGCTTTCTTT.

This chain links TRBV7-9 with TRBJ2-7, with a tentative D call TRBD2 (5 bases). V gave up 0 bases and J gave up 6 bases, with 15 bases separating them. Germline CDR1 SEHNR, CDR2 FQNEAQ (reference sequence). The CDR3 loop spans 15 amino acids. The CDR3 region is CASSLALPGVIEQYF. The CDR3 DNA reads as TGTGCCAGCAGCTTAGCGCTCCCCGGGGTTATCGAGCAGTACTTC.